Below are 22 T cell receptor beta chains sequenced from a single sample in a study of early T cells in non-severe SARS-CoV-2 infection. TCRdb re-called the 5' RACE reads through MiXCR, storing one row per CDR3 protein. The sample lists 85,000 to 100,000 distinct CDR3 sequences, approximately 15% occurring once. This specimen consisted of whole blood, obtained at baseline. These receptors originate from an adult who was a healthcare worker with PCR-confirmed SARS-CoV-2 infection or an uninfected control (not recorded which).

This clonotype appeared many times. The chain couples TRBV20-1 to TRBJ2-2; D ambiguous. This CDR3 has 14 residues. V lost 3 bases and J 3 bases, leaving 11 bases between the germline ends. Germline V gene sequence: CDR1 DFQATT, CDR2 SNEGSKA (reference sequence). CDR3 residues: CSASLAGYTGELFF. CDR3 in DNA: TGCAGTGCTAGTCTTGCCGGCTACACCGGGGAGCTGTTTTTT.

This clonotype was recorded at least ten times. The chain employs TRBV28 and TRBJ1-5; D remains unclear. Per the germline V gene, CDR1 is MDHEN and CDR2 is SYDVKM. The CDR3 runs 14 residues. V was trimmed by 7 bases and J by 6 bases, leaving 16 bases between them. Here the CDR3 DNA reads TGTGCCAGCACCCATCTGATGAGGGTTCAGCCCCAGCATTTT. Amino acid sequence: CASTHLMRVQPQHF.

This clonotype was seen only a few times. CDR3 sequence (DNA): TGCAGTGCTCCTCCAGGGCCAGATACGCAGTATTTT. Protein sequence: CSAPPGPDTQYF. The chain links TRBV20-1 to TRBJ2-3, with D possibly TRBD1 on 5 matching bases. Germline values: CDR1 DFQATT, CDR2 SNEGSKA (reference sequence). V lost 5 bases, J lost 4 bases, and 10 bases lay in between. The CDR3 contains 12 residues.

The chain carries TRBV6-6 and TRBJ2-7; D gene ambiguous. The V end was cut by 8 bases, the J end by 7 bases, with 9 bases between. This CDR3 contains 10 residues. CDR1 is MNHNY, CDR2 SVGAGI, per germline (reference sequence). CDR3: CASPPREQYF. In DNA form, the CDR3 reads TGTGCCAGCCCCCCTCGGGAGCAGTACTTC.

This clonotype came up once. The V call is TRBV2, the J call TRBJ2-5, with a weak D call TRBD2 (6 bases). With 5 bases removed from V and 0 bases from J, the gap between germline ends came to 10 bases. CDR1 and CDR2 from the germline V gene are SNHLY and FYNNEI. The CDR3 loop spans 14 amino acids. The CDR3 DNA sequence: TGTGCCAGCAGTCTGGGACTGTACCAAGAGACCCAGTACTTC. Translation: CASSLGLYQETQYF.

The chain recombines TRBV9 with TRBJ1-1, with D tentatively TRBD1 (5 bases). The germline V gene has CDR1 SGDLS and CDR2 YYNGEE. There are 15 residues in the CDR3. The V gene lost 2 bases and the J gene lost 6 bases, with 17 bases spanning the gap. CDR3 coding DNA: TGTGCCAGCAGCGTTAAACCAGGGCTTGGCGCTGAAGCTTTCTTT. Its protein is CASSVKPGLGAEAFF.

This clonotype was observed a handful of times. This rearrangement joins TRBV6-2 or TRBV6-3 to TRBJ1-1; D is uncertain. CDR1 and CDR2 from the germline V gene are MNHEY and SVGEGT. V lost 7 bases to trimming and J lost 5 bases, with 5 bases between them. The CDR3 length is 10 residues. The CDR3 region is CASKRTEAFF. CDR3 coding DNA: TGTGCCAGCAAGAGGACTGAAGCTTTCTTT.

The chain links TRBV5-4 to TRBJ2-7; the match to TRBD2 covers 11 bases. The CDR3 length is 16 residues. V lost 0 bases to trimming and J lost 2 bases; unmatched junction nucleotides: 4. CDR1 is SGHNT, CDR2 YYREEE, per germline (reference sequence). The CDR3 DNA reads TGTGCCAGCAGCTTGGGTGTAGCGGGAGGGCCCTACGAGCAGTACTTC. This sequence encodes CASSLGVAGGPYEQYF.

This rearrangement joins TRBV5-5 to TRBJ1-2; the D is unclear. This CDR3 is 14 amino acids long. The germline V and J ends were trimmed by 0 bases and 8 bases, with 14 bases remaining between them. Germline V CDR1 and CDR2: SGHKS, YYEKEE (reference sequence). The CDR3 is CASSLASDRGGYTF. CDR3 coding DNA: TGTGCCAGCAGCTTGGCGTCCGACCGCGGGGGCTACACCTTC.

This chain uses TRBV21-1 with TRBJ1-1; the D call TRBD1 from the table was never checked on the DNA. TRBV21-1 is described as a pseudogene. The CDR3 is 14 amino acids. CDR3 nucleotide sequence: TGTGCCAGCAGCGTACAGGGAGGAAGCACTGAAGCTTTCTTT. This translates into CASSVQGGSTEAFF.

This clonotype was observed many times. The chain couples TRBV24-1 to TRBJ1-2; D may be TRBD1 (6 bases). Germline V gene lookup returns CDR1 KGHDR and CDR2 SFDVKD. This CDR3 has 13 residues. Trimming pared 7 bases from V and 4 bases from J, leaving 12 bases between. CDR3 sequence reads: CATRKTGLYGYTF. Written as DNA, the CDR3 is TGTGCCACCAGGAAGACAGGTCTCTATGGCTACACCTTC.

The chain recombines TRBV2 with TRBJ1-2, with D hard to call. V lost 8 bases to trimming and J lost 6 bases, with 28 bases between them. The CDR3 has 17 amino acids. Looked up from germline, CDR1 is SNHLY and CDR2 is FYNNEI. The CDR3 sequence: CASGRNSPLVARDGYTF. CDR3 sequence (DNA): TGTGCCAGCGGGAGAAATTCTCCCCTCGTCGCGCGGGATGGCTACACCTTC. The full variable domain, completed using reference TRBV2 and TRBJ1-2, is EPEVTQTPSHQVTQMGQEVILRCVPISNHLYFYWYRQILGQKVEFLVSFYNNEISEKSEIFDDQFSVERPDGSNFTLKIRSTKLEDSAMYFCASGRNSPLVARDGYTFGSGTRLTVV.

The chain employs TRBV4-1 and TRBJ1-4; D perhaps matches TRBD1 (6 bases). This CDR3 comprises 14 residues. Germline V gene sequence: CDR1 MGHRA, CDR2 YSYEKL. V was clipped by 3 bases and J by 6 bases, with 11 bases between them. CDR3 in DNA: TGCGCCAGCAGCCAGGGGGGGCCAGATGAAAAACTGTTTTTT. It specifies CASSQGGPDEKLFF.

This clonotype was seen a few times. This chain uses TRBV11-3 with TRBJ2-7; maybe TRBD1 (6 bases). Trimming left V 4 bases short and J 5 bases short, with 12 bases between. The CDR3 has 13 amino acids. Germline lookup yields CDR1 SGHNT and CDR2 YENEEA. The CDR3 DNA reads TGTGCCAGCAGCTCTTCAGGGGCCCACGAGCAGTACTTC. This encodes CASSSSGAHEQYF.

This clonotype was observed at least ten times. The chain has TRBV12-3 or TRBV12-4 and TRBJ2-1, with a weak D call TRBD2 (7 bases). Trimming took off 3 bases at V and 13 bases at J, with 13 bases between the two ends. The CDR3 sequence is 12 residues long. CDR3 DNA: TGTGCCAGCAGTTTTGGCGGGGGCCATCAGTTCTTC. It translates to CASSFGGGHQFF.

At least ten counts were recorded for this clonotype. DNA for the CDR3: TGCGCCAGCAGTAGGCCGACAACTACCACCGGGGAGCTGTTTTTT. Its protein product is CASSRPTTTTGELFF. The chain carries TRBV5-1 and TRBJ2-2; no clear D. V lost 5 bases to trimming and J lost 4 bases, with 15 bases between them. The CDR3 contains 15 residues. Germline CDR1 SGHRS, CDR2 YFSETQ.

The V call is TRBV19, the J call TRBJ2-1; 7 nucleotides match TRBD2. This CDR3 contains 14 residues. Germline values: CDR1 LNHDA, CDR2 SQIVND (reference sequence). Trimming removed 3 bases from V and 2 bases from J; junction bases left unmatched: 1. In DNA, the CDR3 is TGTGCCAGTAGTATTGCGGGGGCCTACAATGAGCAGTTCTTC. It yields the protein CASSIAGAYNEQFF.

This clonotype showed up just a few times. A single base separates this from a much larger clone, so it may be a read error. The gene calls are TRBV7-3 and TRBJ2-1; D unresolved. Trimming stripped 4 bases from V and 6 bases from J, with 13 bases between. This CDR3 comprises 14 residues. Looked up from germline, CDR1 is SGHTA and CDR2 is FQGTGA. CDR3 region: CASSSPGRPNEQFF. CDR3 sequence (DNA): TGTGCCAGCAGCTCCCCGGGCAGACCCAATGAGCAGTTCTTC.

The rearrangement uses TRBV28 and TRBJ2-7, with TRBD2 matching over 9 bases. With 4 bases clipped from V and 3 bases from J, the junction kept 13 bases outside the gene matches. The germline gives CDR1 MDHEN, CDR2 SYDVKM. The CDR3 length is 17 residues. The CDR3 DNA follows: TGTGCCAGCAGTTCCCTCGCCCCAGCGGGAGGAGTCTACGAGCAGTACTTC. Translation: CASSSLAPAGGVYEQYF.

This clonotype was detected a few times. This chain connects TRBV7-9 to TRBJ1-1, with no clear D. Deletions cut 0 bases from V and 1 base from J, with 6 bases between. The CDR3 is made up of 14 amino acids. Germline V CDR1 and CDR2: SEHNR, FQNEAQ (reference sequence). DNA of the CDR3: TGTGCCAGCAGCTTAGCGCTCGAGAACACTGAAGCTTTCTTT. This gives the protein CASSLALENTEAFF.

This clonotype was picked up a small number of times. The V and J genes are TRBV2 and TRBJ2-5, with TRBD1 identical over 7 bases. The CDR3 runs 13 residues. Germline V lookup: CDR1 SNHLY, CDR2 FYNNEI. Trimming removed 6 bases from V and 4 bases from J; junction bases left unmatched: 5. The DNA for the CDR3 is TGTGCCAGCAGCTCAAACAGGGGAGAGACCCAGTACTTC. Protein product: CASSSNRGETQYF.

CDR3 loop: CSARDRTGPTDTQYF. Here the CDR3 DNA reads TGCAGTGCTAGAGATCGGACTGGACCCACAGATACGCAGTATTTT. The chain joins TRBV20-1 to TRBJ2-3, with D perhaps TRBD2 (5 bases). The CDR3 length is 15 residues. In germline, CDR1 is DFQATT, CDR2 SNEGSKA (reference sequence). V lost 0 bases, J lost 2 bases, and 12 bases lay in between.